This T cell receptor beta chain is drawn from a study of type 1 regulatory T cells. General study results and limits: Compared with non-Tr1 cells, Tr1 cells showed a narrower TCR repertoire.

This CDR3 region has 14 residues. Germline V lookup: CDR1 LNHDA, CDR2 SQIVND (reference sequence). V dropped 7 bases and J dropped 0 bases, with 9 bases sitting between them. Each CDR3 protein gets one entry after TCRdb re-called the reads with MiXCR. The table records tens of thousands of distinct CDR3 sequences, roughly half of them present only once. About this clonotype itself: Its antigen is unknown.

The sequence derives from a human donor in good health. The V gene is TRBV19, the J gene TRBJ2-2; D remains ambiguous. Sequencing input: cultured non-Tr1 T cells, either the whole culture or a sorted T cell fraction (not recorded which). The CDR3 bases are TGTGCCAGTATGACCCAAACGAACACCGGGGAGCTGTTTTTT. Its translation: CASMTQTNTGELFF.